The 12 T cell receptor beta chains given below trace back to one sample, sequenced in a study of cytomegalovirus exposure and HLA in healthy donors. Researchers ran the PCR with 60 Vbeta and 13 Jbeta primers. TCRdb's table, derived via immunoSEQ multiplex PCR, lists solely in-frame clones and lacks some. Of more than 150,000 clones listed, 65% to 85% are singletons. The specimen sequenced was PBMCs. These receptors were taken from a girl aged 10 to 17 in good health and CMV-seropositive.

The rearrangement joins TRBV7-9 to TRBJ2-5; TRBD2 aligns across 12 bases. This CDR3 is 18 amino acids long. The junction had 13 bases not matched to a gene; V was cut back by 3 bases and J by 5 bases. CDR1 and CDR2 from the germline V gene are SEHNR and FQNEAQ (reference sequence). CDR3 in amino acids: CASSLISATSGRWETQYF. The CDR3 DNA follows: TGTGCCAGCAGCTTGATATCGGCGACTAGCGGGAGATGGGAGACCCAGTACTTC.

This chain uses TRBV19 with TRBJ1-1, with a weak D call TRBD1 (5 bases). The V end lost 3 bases, the J end lost 1 base, and 12 bases lay between the germline ends. CDR3 length: 15 residues. In germline, CDR1 is LNHDA, CDR2 SQIVND (reference sequence). The CDR3 sequence: CASSIGGIPNTEAFF. The CDR3 DNA reads as TGTGCCAGTAGTATTGGGGGGATACCGAACACTGAAGCTTTCTTT.

The chain carries TRBV10-3 and TRBJ2-7; TRBD2 aligns across 13 bases. Germline V gene sequence: CDR1 ENHRY, CDR2 SYGVKD. Trimming cost V 10 bases and J 0 bases; bases outside gene matches: 12. The length of the CDR3 is 17 residues. The CDR3: CATLDGLAGDFSYEQYF. DNA of the CDR3: TGTGCCACCTTGGACGGACTAGCGGGAGATTTCTCCTACGAGCAGTACTTC.

The chain couples TRBV6-6 to TRBJ1-3; tentatively, D is TRBD1 (6 bases). The length of the CDR3 is 12 residues. Germline V gene data show CDR1 as MNHNY and CDR2 as SVGAGI (reference sequence). The CDR3, as DNA: TGTGTGACAGGCGAAATTGGAAACACCATATATTTT. Its translation: CVTGEIGNTIYF.

The count of this clone is one. The CDR3 loop reads CASSFVLRQTNEKLFF. Here the CDR3 DNA reads TGTGCCAGCAGCTTTGTCCTGAGACAAACTAATGAAAAACTGTTTTTT. The chain couples TRBV7-9 to TRBJ1-4; D unresolved. With 3 bases removed from V and 1 base from J, the gap between germline ends came to 12 bases. From germline, CDR1 is SEHNR and CDR2 FQNEAQ (reference sequence). This CDR3 is built from 16 residues.

J is TRBJ2-7 and V is TRBV4-1; D is undetermined. Germline V gives CDR1 MGHRA, CDR2 YSYEKL. Trimming shortened V by 6 bases and J by 0 bases, and 15 bases separated the two germline ends. The CDR3 has 15 residues. The CDR3 reads CASRRHTRSSYEQYF. CDR3 bases: TGCGCCAGCAGGCGTCATACACGGAGCTCCTACGAGCAGTACTTC.

This chain connects TRBV14 to TRBJ2-1; 12 bases agree with TRBD2. After removal of 1 base from V and 4 bases from J, the junction contained 11 bases not matched to a gene. There are 19 residues in the CDR3. Germline values: CDR1 SGHDN, CDR2 FVKESK. CDR3 coding DNA: TGTGCCAGCAGCCAAGCGAGACTAGCGGGAGCGTCGAGATACAATGAGCAGTTCTTC. It translates to CASSQARLAGASRYNEQFF. Drawing the rest from reference TRBV14 and TRBJ2-1, the complete variable domain is EAGVTQFPSHSVIEKGQTVTLRCDPISGHDNLYWYRRVMGKEIKFLLHFVKESKQDESGMPNNRFLAERTGGTYSTLKVQPAELEDSGVYFCASSQARLAGASRYNEQFFGPGTRLTVL.

This chain links TRBV7-9 with TRBJ2-1, with a possible D match to TRBD2 (6 bases). This CDR3 has 19 amino acids. Per the germline V gene, CDR1 is SEHNR and CDR2 is FQNEAQ (reference sequence). Trimming took off 1 base at V and 5 bases at J, with 24 bases between the two ends. The CDR3 protein is CASSLGELNGRRGDNEQFF. CDR3 bases: TGTGCCAGCAGCTTAGGAGAACTAAACGGGAGACGCGGAGACAATGAGCAGTTCTTC.

The chain couples TRBV6-6 to TRBJ1-1; 7 bases map to TRBD1. Trimming took 4 bases from V and 4 from J; bases not matched to a gene: 9. Germline loops: CDR1 MNHNY, CDR2 SVGAGI (reference sequence). The CDR3 contains 15 residues. The CDR3 DNA reads TGTGCCAGCAGTTTCTCCGGGACAGACTCCACTGAAGCTTTCTTT. Its protein is CASSFSGTDSTEAFF.

This rearrangement joins TRBV6-5 to TRBJ1-2; the match to TRBD1 covers 7 bases. The CDR3 has 14 residues. The trim removed 6 bases at V and 2 bases at J, leaving 6 bases unmatched. Germline assignment: CDR1 MNHEY and CDR2 SVGAGI. In nucleotides, the CDR3 is TGTGCCAGCAGAAGACAGGGTTCAAACTATGGCTACACCTTC. Encoded protein: CASRRQGSNYGYTF.

This clone has a handful of counts. This chain links TRBV27 with TRBJ1-2; D possibly corresponds to TRBD1 (5 bases). The CDR3 contains 13 residues. Germline V CDR1 and CDR2: MNHEY, SMNVEV (reference sequence). Between the trimmed V and J ends, which lost 4 bases and 12 bases, there was a span of 18 bases. This CDR3 reads CASSSPPDSGHTF. The CDR3 DNA follows: TGTGCCAGCAGTTCGCCACCTGACAGCGGGCACACCTTC.

The V call is TRBV20-1, the J call TRBJ2-7; the D is unclear. Germline CDR1 is DFQATT and CDR2 is SNEGSKA (reference sequence). V was clipped by 5 bases and J by 4 bases, with 9 bases between them. This CDR3 contains 11 residues. For the CDR3, the DNA is TGCAGTGCTTTCTTAATATACGAGCAGTACTTC. Translation: CSAFLIYEQYF.